This paragraph covers one T cell receptor beta chain sequence. Its matching antigen is unknown. A much larger clone differs from this one at a single base, so this may be a read error. Lacking the conserved final phenylalanine or tryptophan, this CDR3 likely reflects a read error. This specimen comes from a study of regulatory T cells in long-lasting Graves disease. Findings and caveats of the study: Comparison showed that persistent patients shared more public clonotypes (under 3,000) than new patients (966). TCR diversity was lower in persistent Graves' patients (versus newly diagnosed ones).

The germline V gene encodes CDR1 MNHEY and CDR2 SVGEGT. There are 14 residues in the CDR3. V was pared by 7 bases and J by 2 bases, with 14 bases between. The authors built TCR beta libraries using iRepertoire HTBI primers and Arm-PCR of CDR3 regions. MiXCR, applied by TCRdb to the multiplex PCR reads, yields one record per CDR3 protein. The data contain 380,000 or so distinct CDR3 sequences, 15% to 20% of them singletons. The sample's time point: newly diagnosed GD, antithyroid drugs for less than 3 months. Researchers made the TCR library from RNA that was extracted from PBMCs. This sample also belongs to another study, concerning T cells in Graves' hyperthyroidism and ophthalmopathy. That paper adds: TCR CDR3 underwent first-round RT-PCR with the HTBI primer set.

The V call is TRBV6-2 or TRBV6-3, the J call TRBJ1-1; D gene unclear. The sample here was peripheral blood mononuclear cells (PBMCs), taken at new diagnosis, from a patient treated with antithyroid drugs. The source is a woman aged 18 to 35 with Graves disease. CDR3 sequence: CASIIKFLNTEAFS. CDR3 DNA: TGTGCCAGCATAATAAAGTTCCTTAACACTGAAGCTTTCTCT.